A single sample gave rise to the 32 T cell receptor beta chains below, sequenced in a study of blood T cell repertoires in COVID-19. The method was immunoSEQ multiplex PCR; TCRdb's version includes in-frame clones alone and lacks a portion of them. Among over 90,000 clones, around 87% were seen once, and the ten largest hold 15% to 20%. The sample comprised peripheral blood. These receptors all come from a human donor in a cohort sampled during active COVID-19.

The chain combines TRBV7-8 with TRBJ2-5, with TRBD2 matching 8 bases. Germline V gene lookup returns CDR1 SGHVS and CDR2 FQNEAQ. The length of the CDR3 is 14 residues. J lost 4 bases, V lost 1 base, and 2 bases had no gene match. The CDR3 region is CASSLGGTRETQYF. DNA of the CDR3: TGTGCCAGCAGCTTAGGGGGGACTAGAGAGACCCAGTACTTC.

The rearrangement links TRBV10-2 to TRBJ2-7; 7 bases align to TRBD1. The junction had 8 bases not matched to a gene; V was cut back by 6 bases and J by 3 bases. CDR3 length equals 14 residues. Germline loops: CDR1 WSHSY, CDR2 SAAADI. The CDR3 sequence is CASSGFGTVYEQYF. The CDR3 DNA is TGCGCCAGCAGCGGTTTCGGGACAGTCTACGAGCAGTACTTC.

V gene TRBV27 combines with J gene TRBJ2-1; D may be TRBD2 (7 bases). The length of the CDR3 is 18 residues. V was shortened by 1 base and J by 0 bases, with 16 bases between the two germline ends. Germline V gives CDR1 MNHEY, CDR2 SMNVEV (reference sequence). In DNA form, the CDR3 reads TGTGCCAGCAGTTTATGGGGGCCTGGGGAGGGCTCCTACAATGAGCAGTTCTTC. Translation: CASSLWGPGEGSYNEQFF.

This chain connects TRBV5-1 to TRBJ2-3; D might be TRBD2 (5 bases). Looked up from germline, CDR1 is SGHRS and CDR2 is YFSETQ. V lost 5 bases and J 4 bases, leaving 14 bases between the germline ends. This CDR3 comprises 14 residues. The CDR3 DNA sequence: TGCGCCAGCAGGCGGGCCCCGGGTGCAGATACGCAGTATTTT. It yields the protein CASRRAPGADTQYF.

The V and J genes are TRBV19 and TRBJ2-3; D is possibly TRBD1 (6 bases). The CDR3 consists of 14 residues. Per the germline V gene, CDR1 is LNHDA and CDR2 is SQIVND (reference sequence). The ends were cut back, 3 bases at V and 4 bases at J, with 11 bases in the middle. CDR3 region: CASSIGQPADTQYF. Written as DNA, the CDR3 is TGTGCCAGTAGTATTGGACAGCCCGCAGATACGCAGTATTTT.

The chain recombines TRBV9 with TRBJ1-6; 7 bases map to TRBD1. J gave up 4 bases and V 5 bases, and 6 bases lay outside the gene matches. In germline, CDR1 is SGDLS, CDR2 YYNGEE. The CDR3 spans 15 residues. The CDR3 nucleotides read TGTGCCAGCAGGACCGGGACAGCTTATAATTCACCCCTCCACTTT. It is translated as CASRTGTAYNSPLHF.

The CDR3 is CASSPNDGKSYEQYF. DNA of the CDR3: TGTGCCAGCTCACCAAACGACGGGAAATCCTACGAGCAGTACTTC. The V gene is TRBV18, the J gene TRBJ2-7; the D gene is possibly TRBD2 (5 bases). Germline loops: CDR1 KGHSH, CDR2 LQKENI. The CDR3 totals 15 residues. Trimming stripped 2 bases from V and 1 base from J, with 12 bases between.

The J gene is TRBJ1-6, the V gene TRBV28, with D possibly matching TRBD1 (6 bases). Germline assignment: CDR1 MDHEN and CDR2 SYDVKM. The CDR3 consists of 16 residues. With 5 bases removed from V and 0 bases from J, the gap between germline ends came to 11 bases. For the CDR3, the DNA is TGTGCCAGCAGTGGAGGGGGGGGCTCCTATAATTCACCCCTCCACTTT. Its protein product is CASSGGGGSYNSPLHF.

This clone has only one observation. V usage is TRBV11-1 and J usage is TRBJ2-7; 9 bases line up with TRBD2. CDR3 length equals 15 residues. The V gene end was trimmed by 3 bases and the J gene end by 1 base; junction bases not matched to a gene: 4. CDR1 SGHAT and CDR2 FQDESV come from the germline V gene (reference sequence). The CDR3 protein is CASSLRLAESYEQYF. CDR3 in DNA: TGTGCCAGCAGCTTGAGACTAGCGGAGTCCTACGAGCAGTACTTC.

The rearrangement links TRBV4-3 to TRBJ2-7; TRBD1 might be the D (5 bases). Germline V lookup: CDR1 LGHNA, CDR2 YSLEER. The CDR3 spans 15 residues. Trimming stripped 4 bases from V and 4 bases from J, with 17 bases between. CDR3 region: CASSLRHVGQYEQYF. The CDR3 DNA reads as TGCGCCAGCAGCCTCCGACATGTGGGGCAGTACGAGCAGTACTTC.

Comment on this clone: The junction does not match germline at one end; this may be a read error. The chain has TRBV6-6 and TRBJ1-2; 7 bases align to TRBD1. CDR3 size: 16 residues. Germline loops: CDR1 MNHNY, CDR2 SVGAGI (reference sequence). The CDR3 is CASSNSPGGFDYGYTF. CDR3 coding DNA: TGTGCCAGCAGTAACTCCCCAGGGGGTTTTGACTATGGCTACACCTTC.

The CDR3 nucleotides read TGCGCCAGCAGCTTGGTTCGGGCGAACACCGGGGAGCTGTTTTTT. Translating it yields CASSLVRANTGELFF. V is TRBV5-1 and J is TRBJ2-2, with unresolved D. With 0 bases removed from V and 0 bases from J, the gap between germline ends came to 6 bases. The CDR3 covers 15 residues. In germline, CDR1 is SGHRS, CDR2 YFSETQ.

The V call is TRBV7-9, the J call TRBJ1-6, with D uncertain. V was clipped by 5 bases and J by 7 bases, with 9 bases between them. The CDR3 has 13 amino acids. Germline CDR1 reads SEHNR; CDR2 reads FQNEAQ (reference sequence). CDR3 nucleotides: TGTGCCAGCAGCCCCAGTGAAAATTCACCCCTCCACTTT. It translates to CASSPSENSPLHF. The full variable domain, rest sourced from reference TRBV7-9 and TRBJ1-6, is DTGVSQNPRHKITKRGQNVTFRCDPISEHNRLYWYRQTLGQGPEFLTYFQNEAQLEKSRLLSDRFSAERPKGSFSTLEIQRTEQGDSAMYLCASSPSENSPLHFGNGTRLTVT.

The chain joins TRBV20-1 to TRBJ2-7, with TRBD1 matching over 8 bases. V lost 3 bases and J lost 4; bases outside the gene matches: 11. The CDR3 has 15 amino acids. CDR1 is DFQATT, CDR2 SNEGSKA, per germline (reference sequence). CDR3 nucleotides: TGCAGTGCTAGTCTCGAGGTAAGGACAGGGTACGAGCAGTACTTC. Protein: CSASLEVRTGYEQYF.

The chain recombines TRBV10-2 with TRBJ2-1; the D gene is possibly TRBD2 (5 bases). Trimming took 5 bases from V and 0 from J, leaving 11 bases between them. CDR3 size: 15 residues. Germline V gene lookup returns CDR1 WSHSY and CDR2 SAAADI. DNA for the CDR3: TGCGCCAGCAGTCACGAGGGATCCTCCTACAATGAGCAGTTCTTC. Protein product: CASSHEGSSYNEQFF.

The rearrangement links TRBV5-1 to TRBJ2-3, with D perhaps matching TRBD2 (8 bases). Per the germline V gene, CDR1 is SGHRS and CDR2 is YFSETQ. Trimming stripped 4 bases from V and 0 bases from J, with 21 bases between. The CDR3 has 18 amino acids. CDR3 protein: CASSNGGGGRTSTDTQYF. CDR3 nucleotides: TGCGCCAGCAGCAATGGAGGGGGCGGGAGGACTAGCACAGATACGCAGTATTTT.

This clone appeared once. J is TRBJ2-7 and V is TRBV7-2, with D maybe TRBD2 (6 bases). The CDR3 is made up of 15 amino acids. V lost 5 bases and J lost 0, with 14 bases in between. Germline CDR1 is SGHTA and CDR2 is FQGNSA. The CDR3 loop is CASSLAGQPSYEQYF. The CDR3 region has the DNA TGTGCCAGCAGCCTCGCGGGGCAGCCCTCCTACGAGCAGTACTTC. Full variable domain (outside the CDR3, taken from reference TRBV7-2 and TRBJ2-7): GAGVSQSPSNKVTEKGKDVELRCDPISGHTALYWYRQSLGQGLEFLIYFQGNSAPDKSGLPSDRFSAERTGGSVSTLTIQRTQQEDSAVYLCASSLAGQPSYEQYFGPGTRLTVT.

The V and J genes are TRBV15 and TRBJ1-3, with a possible D match to TRBD1 (5 bases). The germline CDR1 and CDR2 sequences are LNHNV and YYDKDF (reference sequence). Trimming pared 1 base from V and 1 base from J, leaving 11 bases between. This CDR3 is 16 amino acids long. The CDR3: CATSRGSGESGNTIYF. CDR3 bases: TGTGCCACCAGCAGAGGTTCGGGGGAATCTGGAAACACCATATATTTT.

The chain recombines TRBV18 with TRBJ2-7; a weak D match, TRBD1 (8 bases). The germline V gene encodes CDR1 KGHSH and CDR2 LQKENI. V lost 5 bases to trimming and J lost 2 bases, with 25 bases between them. The CDR3 length is 18 residues. This chain's CDR3 is CASSTGQGYNSGTYEQYF. The CDR3 bases are TGTGCCAGCTCAACAGGACAGGGTTATAACAGCGGGACCTACGAGCAGTACTTC.

This chain joins TRBV6-5 and TRBJ2-3; D is undetermined. The CDR3 is 14 residues long. V was trimmed by 5 bases and J by 0 bases, leaving 9 bases between them. Germline values: CDR1 MNHEY, CDR2 SVGAGI. CDR3 sequence reads: CASSSASSTDTQYF. The CDR3 DNA is TGTGCCAGCAGTAGCGCATCTAGCACAGATACGCAGTATTTT.

The V gene is TRBV6-5, the J gene TRBJ1-1; D call uncertain. The V end was cut by 0 bases, the J end by 0 bases, with 8 bases between. CDR3 length: 15 residues. Germline CDR1 is MNHEY and CDR2 is SVGAGI. The CDR3 nucleotides are TGTGCCAGCAGTTACTCTAGACTCATGAACACTGAAGCTTTCTTT. It translates to CASSYSRLMNTEAFF.

The CDR3 protein is CASSFTTSTSGINHEQYF. DNA for the CDR3: TGTGCCAGCAGCTTTACTACTAGCACTAGCGGGATAAACCACGAGCAGTACTTC. The V call is TRBV7-2, the J call TRBJ2-7; 10 bases line up with TRBD2. V lost 3 bases and J lost 5; bases outside the gene matches: 16. The CDR3 is made up of 18 amino acids. Germline loops: CDR1 SGHTA, CDR2 FQGNSA.

The chain has TRBV3-1 (or the pseudogene TRBV3-2) and TRBJ2-3; possible D gene TRBD1, 6 bases. CDR1 and CDR2 (germline): LGHDT, YNNKEL (reference sequence). The ends were cut back, 0 bases at V and 2 bases at J, with 12 bases in the middle. The CDR3 sequence is 16 residues long. CDR3 sequence: CASSQDMGALTDTQYF. CDR3 DNA sequence: TGTGCCAGCAGCCAAGATATGGGGGCCCTCACAGATACGCAGTATTTT.

The rearrangement links TRBV18 to TRBJ1-4, with D possibly TRBD1 on 5 matching bases. The CDR3 covers 14 residues. The V end lost 7 bases, the J end lost 8 bases, and 17 bases lay between the germline ends. Germline V CDR1 and CDR2: KGHSH, LQKENI. The CDR3 loop reads CASYRTGLGEKLFF. The CDR3 DNA reads as TGTGCCAGCTACCGGACGGGACTAGGGGAAAAACTGTTTTTT. The variable domain in full, completed from reference TRBV18 and TRBJ1-4, reads NAGVMQNPRHLVRRRGQEARLRCSPMKGHSHVYWYRQLPEEGLKFMVYLQKENIIDESGMPKERFSAEFPKEGPSILRIQQVVRGDSAAYFCASYRTGLGEKLFFGSGTQLSVL.

J is TRBJ2-7 and V is TRBV6-1, with 10 positions matching TRBD1. The CDR3 runs to 16 residues. The V segment lost 4 bases and the J segment 1 base; nucleotides outside the gene matches: 7. The germline V gene has CDR1 MNHNS and CDR2 SASEGT. The CDR3 reads CASSVQTGGWSYEQYF. The CDR3 DNA reads TGTGCCAGCAGTGTACAGACAGGGGGCTGGTCCTACGAGCAGTACTTC.

V gene TRBV28 combines with J gene TRBJ1-2; D gene unclear. V was cut by 7 bases and J by 0 bases, with 12 bases left in between. Germline V CDR1 and CDR2: MDHEN, SYDVKM. This CDR3 comprises 14 residues. CDR3 sequence: CASTVRSANYGYTF. The CDR3 DNA reads TGTGCCAGCACTGTCAGGTCTGCTAACTATGGCTACACCTTC.

The chain couples TRBV10-3 to TRBJ2-7; TRBD2 aligns across 7 bases. The CDR3 spans 12 residues. In germline, CDR1 is ENHRY, CDR2 SYGVKD. V gave up 3 bases and J gave up 6 bases; unmatched junction bases: 2. The CDR3: CAISEGLGEQYF. Here the CDR3 DNA reads TGTGCCATCAGTGAAGGACTAGGCGAGCAGTACTTC.

V usage is TRBV6-5 and J usage is TRBJ2-2, with a weak D call TRBD1 (6 bases). The CDR3 has 15 amino acids. Trimming took 5 bases from V and 1 from J, leaving 11 bases between them. CDR1 MNHEY and CDR2 SVGAGI come from the germline V gene. CDR3 region: CASSRGQLNTGELFF. DNA of the CDR3: TGTGCCAGCAGTAGAGGACAGCTGAACACCGGGGAGCTGTTTTTT.

V gene TRBV6-1 combines with J gene TRBJ1-5; 10 nucleotides agree with TRBD1. The germline V gene encodes CDR1 MNHNS and CDR2 SASEGT. The junction had 5 bases not matched to a gene; V was cut back by 1 base and J by 5 bases. The CDR3 loop spans 16 amino acids. CDR3 sequence reads: CASSEGSTGGHQPQHF. Written as DNA, the CDR3 is TGTGCCAGCAGTGAAGGTTCGACAGGGGGCCATCAGCCCCAGCATTTT.

The rearrangement joins TRBV29-1 to TRBJ1-1; the D is unclear. Germline CDR1 SQVTM, CDR2 ANQGSEA. This CDR3 has 12 residues. The germline V and J ends were trimmed by 1 base and 6 bases, with 9 bases remaining between them. The CDR3 region has the DNA TGCAGCGTTGAAGGTCGCCGGGCTGAAGCTTTCTTT. Translation gives CSVEGRRAEAFF.

This sequence joins TRBV29-1 and TRBJ1-5, with no clear D. There are 13 residues in the CDR3. Looked up from germline, CDR1 is SQVTM and CDR2 is ANQGSEA. V was clipped by 4 bases and J by 0 bases, with 7 bases between them. In nucleotides, the CDR3 is TGCAGCGTTGCTGAGAATAGCAATCAGCCCCAGCATTTT. This translates into CSVAENSNQPQHF.

The chain employs TRBV4-1 and TRBJ1-5; D is possibly TRBD1 (5 bases). CDR3 length equals 15 residues. Trimming removed 2 bases at V and 0 bases at J, with 8 bases between. Per the germline V gene, CDR1 is MGHRA and CDR2 is YSYEKL. The CDR3 loop is CASSQSGFSNQPQHF. The DNA for the CDR3 is TGCGCCAGCAGCCAATCAGGGTTTAGCAATCAGCCCCAGCATTTT.